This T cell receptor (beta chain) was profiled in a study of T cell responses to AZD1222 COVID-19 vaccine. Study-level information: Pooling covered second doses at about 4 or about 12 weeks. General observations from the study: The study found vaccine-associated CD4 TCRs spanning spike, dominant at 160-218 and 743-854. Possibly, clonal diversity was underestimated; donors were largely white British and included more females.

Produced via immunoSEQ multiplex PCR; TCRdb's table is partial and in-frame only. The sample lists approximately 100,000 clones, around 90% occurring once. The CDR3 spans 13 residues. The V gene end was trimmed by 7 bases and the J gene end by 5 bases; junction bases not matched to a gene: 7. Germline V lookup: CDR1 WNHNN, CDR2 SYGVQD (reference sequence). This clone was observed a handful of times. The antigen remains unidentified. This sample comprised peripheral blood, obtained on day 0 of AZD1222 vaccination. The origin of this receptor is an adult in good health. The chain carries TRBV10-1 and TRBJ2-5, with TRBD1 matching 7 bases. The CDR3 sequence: CASNDRVWETQYF. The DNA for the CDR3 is TGCGCCAGCAACGACAGGGTATGGGAGACCCAGTACTTC.